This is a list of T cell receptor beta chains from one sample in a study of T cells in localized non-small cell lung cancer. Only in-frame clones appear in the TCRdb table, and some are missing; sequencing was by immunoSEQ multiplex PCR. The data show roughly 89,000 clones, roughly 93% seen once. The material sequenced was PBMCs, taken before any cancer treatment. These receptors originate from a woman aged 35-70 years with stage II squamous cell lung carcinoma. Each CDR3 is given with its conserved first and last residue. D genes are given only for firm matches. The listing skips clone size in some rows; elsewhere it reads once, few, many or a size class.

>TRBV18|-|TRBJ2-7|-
CASSKQQGYEQYF
TGTGCCAGCTCAAAACAGCAGGGCTACGAGCAGTACTTC
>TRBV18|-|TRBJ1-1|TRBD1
CASSPDLTGEAFF
TGTGCCAGCTCACCTGACTTGACAGGGGAAGCTTTCTTT
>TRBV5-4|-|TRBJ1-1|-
CASSIGPKNTEAFF
TGTGCCAGCAGCATTGGCCCGAAGAACACTGAAGCTTTCTTT
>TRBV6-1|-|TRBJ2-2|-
CASSEFSGPDTGELFF
TGTGCCAGCAGTGAATTTTCTGGGCCTGACACCGGGGAGCTGTTTTTT
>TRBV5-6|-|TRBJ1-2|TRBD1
CAGSLGGQKPYGYTF
TGTGCCGGCAGCTTGGGGGGACAGAAACCTTATGGCTACACCTTC
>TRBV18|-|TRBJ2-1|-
CASSRVDYNEQFF
TGTGCCAGCTCACGCGTTGACTACAATGAGCAGTTCTTC
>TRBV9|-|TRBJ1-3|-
CASGGGDRAGNTIYF
TGTGCCAGCGGTGGTGGAGACAGAGCTGGAAACACCATATATTTT
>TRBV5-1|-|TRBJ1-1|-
CASYGMGNTEAFF
TGCGCCAGCTACGGAATGGGGAACACTGAAGCTTTCTTT
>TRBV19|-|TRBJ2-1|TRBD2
CASSMGLAGGSSYNEQFF
TGTGCCAGTAGTATGGGACTAGCGGGGGGGAGCTCCTACAATGAGCAGTTCTTC
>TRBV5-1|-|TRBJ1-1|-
CASRLGGGNTEAFF
TGCGCCAGCAGATTGGGAGGGGGGAACACTGAAGCTTTCTTT
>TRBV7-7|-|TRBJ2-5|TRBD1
CASSEDRWTTQYF
TGTGCTAGCAGCGAGGACAGGTGGACGACCCAGTACTTC
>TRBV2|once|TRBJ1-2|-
CASSVVSDGPAVYGYTF
TGTGCCAGCAGTGTGGTTTCCGACGGCCCGGCCGTGTATGGCTACACCTTC
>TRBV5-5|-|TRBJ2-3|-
CASSLGPDTVQYF
TGTGCCAGCAGCTTGGGTCCAGATACAGTGCAGTATTTT
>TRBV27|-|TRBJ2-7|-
CASSLSPPNAQYF
TGTGCCAGCAGTTTATCCCCTCCCAATGCGCAGTACTTC
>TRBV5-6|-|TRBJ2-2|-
CASSLTAGTLYTGELFF
TGTGCCAGCAGCTTAACCGCCGGGACACTATACACCGGGGAGCTGTTTTTT
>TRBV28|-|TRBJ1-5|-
CASSGSTGPRNQPQHF
TGTGCCAGCAGTGGGTCCACTGGGCCTCGCAATCAGCCCCAGCATTTT
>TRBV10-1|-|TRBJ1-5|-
CASSEKQAGDRSQPQHF
TGCGCCAGCAGTGAGAAGCAGGCAGGGGACCGGTCTCAGCCCCAGCATTTT
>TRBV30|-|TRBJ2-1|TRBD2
CAWSVESGGYNEQFF
TGTGCCTGGAGTGTGGAAAGCGGGGGATACAATGAGCAGTTCTTC
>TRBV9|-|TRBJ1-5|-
CASGTIGNQPQHF
TGTGCCTCCGGGACAATAGGCAATCAGCCCCAGCATTTT
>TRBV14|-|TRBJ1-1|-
CASSQVGTMKKAFF
TGTGCCAGCAGCCAAGTCGGGACAATGAAAAAAGCTTTCTTT
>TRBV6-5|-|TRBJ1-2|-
CASLFYGYTF
TGTGCCAGCCTTTTCTATGGCTACACCTTC
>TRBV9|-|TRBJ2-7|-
CASSADPGGTYEQYF
TGTGCCAGCAGCGCGGACCCAGGCGGGACCTACGAGCAGTACTTC
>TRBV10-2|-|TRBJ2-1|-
CASMGPYHHEQFF
TGCGCCAGCATGGGACCTTACCACCATGAGCAGTTCTTC
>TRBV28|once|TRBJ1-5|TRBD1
CASSSRTGGGSNQPQHF
TGTGCCAGCAGCTCCCGTACAGGGGGCGGAAGCAATCAGCCCCAGCATTTT
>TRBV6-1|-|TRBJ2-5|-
CAKGGGETQYF
TGTGCCAAGGGGGGCGGGGAGACCCAGTACTTC
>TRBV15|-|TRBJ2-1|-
CATSRERGLEQFF
TGTGCCACCAGCAGAGAAAGAGGCCTTGAGCAGTTCTTC
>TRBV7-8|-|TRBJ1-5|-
CASSLLGEYSNQPQHF
TGTGCCAGCAGCTTACTAGGGGAATATAGCAATCAGCCCCAGCATTTT
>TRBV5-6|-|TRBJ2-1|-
CASSLARRNSSSYNEQFF
TGTGCCAGCAGCTTGGCTAGGAGAAACTCTAGCTCCTACAATGAGCAGTTCTTC
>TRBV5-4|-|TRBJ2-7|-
CASSYPKGGANYEQYF
TGTGCCAGCAGCTACCCGAAGGGGGGCGCCAACTACGAGCAGTACTTC
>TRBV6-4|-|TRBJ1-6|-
CASSDRVWNSPLHF
TGTGCCAGCAGTGACAGGGTATGGAATTCACCCCTCCACTTT
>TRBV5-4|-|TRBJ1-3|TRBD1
CASSSRQGGNTIYF
TGTGCCAGCAGTTCCCGACAGGGGGGAAACACCATATATTTT
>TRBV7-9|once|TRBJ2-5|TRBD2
CASSPSGARETQYF
TGTGCCAGCAGCCCTAGCGGGGCGAGGGAGACCCAGTACTTC
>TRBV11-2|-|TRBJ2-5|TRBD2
CASSLVASGAFQETQYF
TGTGCCAGCAGCTTAGTAGCTAGCGGGGCATTCCAAGAGACCCAGTACTTC
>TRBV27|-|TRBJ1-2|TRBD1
CASRYRGGDRDNYGYTF
TGTGCCAGCAGATATAGAGGGGGGGACAGGGATAACTATGGCTACACCTTC
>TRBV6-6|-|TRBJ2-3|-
CASSYSGTVSTDTQYF
TGTGCCAGCAGTTACTCGGGAACCGTTAGCACAGATACGCAGTATTTT
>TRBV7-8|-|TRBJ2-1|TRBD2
CASRFTSGVNNEQFF
TGTGCCAGCAGATTCACTAGCGGGGTTAACAATGAGCAGTTCTTC
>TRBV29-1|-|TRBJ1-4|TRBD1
CSVRTGDEKLFF
TGCAGCGTGAGGACAGGGGATGAAAAACTGTTTTTT
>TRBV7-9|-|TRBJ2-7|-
CASSSSGLDYEQYF
TGTGCCAGCAGCTCCTCAGGACTTGATTACGAGCAGTACTTC
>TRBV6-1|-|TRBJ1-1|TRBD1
CASNQGANTEAFF
TGTGCCAGCAACCAGGGGGCTAACACTGAAGCTTTCTTT
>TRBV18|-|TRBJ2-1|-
CASAVDFYNEQFF
TGTGCCAGCGCCGTAGATTTCTACAATGAGCAGTTCTTC
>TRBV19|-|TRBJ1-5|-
CASRTGGLGGQPQHF
TGTGCCAGTAGGACGGGGGGCCTGGGAGGACAGCCCCAGCATTTT
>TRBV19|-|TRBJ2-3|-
CASSDGASDPTDTQYF
TGTGCCAGTAGTGATGGGGCTAGCGACCCCACAGATACGCAGTATTTT
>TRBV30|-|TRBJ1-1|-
CAWSVRGTEAFF
TGTGCCTGGAGTGTACGAGGGACTGAAGCTTTCTTT
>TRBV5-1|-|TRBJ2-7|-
CASSLAGNEQYF
TGCGCCAGCAGCTTGGCAGGGAACGAGCAGTACTTC
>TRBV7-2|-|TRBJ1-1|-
CASSFPGGGTEAFF
TGTGCCAGCAGCTTTCCCGGCGGGGGCACTGAAGCTTTCTTT
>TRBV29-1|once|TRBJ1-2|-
CSVEGGTYAGYTF
TGCAGCGTTGAAGGGGGGACCTACGCTGGCTACACCTTC
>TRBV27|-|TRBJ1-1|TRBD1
CASSSHRGPEAFF
TGTGCCAGCAGTTCTCACAGGGGGCCTGAAGCTTTCTTT